One sample yielded the 18 T cell receptor beta chains listed below, sequenced in a study of cytomegalovirus exposure and HLA in healthy donors (dated by TCRdb to 2015 to 2018). The method was the immunoSEQ multiplex PCR assay. The multiplex PCR relied on a mix of 60 forward primers for TCR Vbeta segments and 13 reverse primers for TCR Jbeta segments. As stored in TCRdb, this immuneACCESS dataset retains in-frame rearrangements with V and J assigned. A fraction of the clones does not appear; measured against another copy, unresolved V genes explain less than half of the discrepancy, and the remainder lacks a known reason. This sample comprises around 110,000 clones, 60% to 80% of them detected only once. The ten largest clonotypes hold about 2.5% of the sample. The sequenced sample was PBMCs. The source of these receptors is a man aged 40-49 years in good health and CMV-seronegative.

V and J are TRBV5-1 and TRBJ2-5; 14 bases agree with TRBD2. The CDR3 consists of 16 residues. From germline, CDR1 is SGHRS and CDR2 YFSETQ. The V and J ends lost 0 bases and 3 bases, in that order; junction bases with no gene match: 1. The CDR3 spells CASSLVGLAGEETQYF. Here the CDR3 DNA reads TGCGCCAGCAGCTTGGTGGGACTAGCGGGGGAAGAGACCCAGTACTTC.

Only a few counts were recorded for this clone. This chain uses TRBV6-1 with TRBJ1-1; D gene ambiguous. CDR3 length: 13 residues. The ends were cut back, 6 bases at V and 0 bases at J, with 8 bases in the middle. Germline assignment: CDR1 MNHNS and CDR2 SASEGT. The DNA of the CDR3 is TGTGCCAGCAGCACGGGGTTGAACACTGAAGCTTTCTTT. It encodes CASSTGLNTEAFF.

This clone was detected a few times. The chain combines TRBV19 with TRBJ1-1, with D maybe TRBD1 (5 bases). The CDR3 runs to 13 residues. The V gene's germline CDR1 is LNHDA and CDR2 SQIVND (reference sequence). Trimming took 4 bases from V and 4 from J, leaving 10 bases between them. Here the CDR3 DNA reads TGTGCCAGTAGTAACCAGGGATCCACTGAAGCTTTCTTT. Protein sequence: CASSNQGSTEAFF.

V usage is TRBV11-2 and J usage is TRBJ1-1, with D maybe TRBD1 (6 bases). Trimming stripped 5 bases from V and 5 bases from J, with 21 bases between. CDR3 length: 16 amino acids. Germline V gene data show CDR1 as SGHAT and CDR2 as FQNNGV. CDR3 in amino acids: CASSLFRDTRHTEAFF. The CDR3 bases are TGTGCCAGCAGCCTCTTCCGGGACACTAGGCATACTGAAGCTTTCTTT.

The chain links TRBV6-4 to TRBJ1-5; tentatively, D is TRBD1 (6 bases). Germline CDR1 reads MRHNA; CDR2 reads SNTAGT. The V end was cut by 5 bases, the J end by 0 bases, with 23 bases between. The CDR3 runs to 19 residues. The CDR3 DNA sequence: TGTGCCAGCAGTTTTGGACAGAAACCGTACCCCCATAGCAATCAGCCCCAGCATTTT. The encoded protein is CASSFGQKPYPHSNQPQHF.

V gene TRBV15 combines with J gene TRBJ2-7, with a tentative D call TRBD2 (6 bases). Germline-derived CDR1 and CDR2 are LNHNV and YYDKDF (reference sequence). The CDR3 is 14 residues long. V dropped 7 bases and J dropped 4 bases, with 17 bases sitting between them. The DNA of the CDR3 is TGTGCCACCAAGTGGGAGGCCTCGACATACGAGCAGTACTTC. Amino acids: CATKWEASTYEQYF.

With respect to this clone: This CDR3 is missing its conserved last phenylalanine or tryptophan, likely due to a read error. This sequence joins TRBV12-5 and TRBJ2-7, with TRBD1 matching 7 bases. Germline CDR1 is LGHNT and CDR2 is FRNRAP. This CDR3 region has 14 residues. The V and J ends lost 6 bases and 1 base, in that order; junction bases with no gene match: 6. As DNA, the CDR3 is TGTGCTAGTGGCCGGGGACAGCGATCCTACGAGCAGTACTAC. Translated, it gives CASGRGQRSYEQYY.

V usage is TRBV2 and J usage is TRBJ1-2, with 11 positions matching TRBD1. CDR3 length: 14 amino acids. Per the germline V gene, CDR1 is SNHLY and CDR2 is FYNNEI. The J segment lost 4 bases and the V segment lost 6 bases, leaving 4 bases of the junction unmatched. The DNA of the CDR3 is TGTGCCAGCAGGGGGACAGGGGGATTCTATGGCTACACCTTC. It encodes CASRGTGGFYGYTF.

This CDR3 reads CASLLAGGTDTQYF. In DNA, the CDR3 is TGTGCCAGTCTACTAGCGGGGGGCACAGATACGCAGTATTTT. The gene calls are TRBV28 and TRBJ2-3, with TRBD2 matching over 11 bases. CDR1 and CDR2 from the germline V gene are MDHEN and SYDVKM. The CDR3 contains 14 residues. J lost 1 base, V lost 9 bases, and 3 bases had no gene match.

This clone was counted between two and nine times. The V gene is TRBV7-2, the J gene TRBJ1-6, with unresolved D. Trimming pared 2 bases from V and 5 bases from J, leaving 13 bases between. The CDR3 sequence is 16 residues long. Germline loops: CDR1 SGHTA, CDR2 FQGNSA. For the CDR3, the DNA is TGTGCCAGCAGCTTATTTCGCGGCTCACATAATTCACCCCTCCACTTT. Encoded protein: CASSLFRGSHNSPLHF.

The chain is built from TRBV6-1 and TRBJ2-1; D perhaps matches TRBD2 (5 bases). V was shortened by 6 bases and J by 8 bases, with 20 bases between the two germline ends. The CDR3 is 15 amino acids. The germline CDR1 and CDR2 sequences are MNHNS and SASEGT. This CDR3 is CASRSWTSGRDEQFF. The CDR3 coding sequence is TGTGCCAGCAGGTCTTGGACTTCGGGAAGGGATGAGCAGTTCTTC.

This rearrangement joins TRBV11-2 to TRBJ2-3; the D gene is possibly TRBD1 (5 bases). This CDR3 has 14 amino acids. Trimming took 5 bases from V and 0 from J, leaving 9 bases between them. Germline V gives CDR1 SGHAT, CDR2 FQNNGV. The CDR3 loop is CASSLDRSTDTQYF. DNA for the CDR3: TGTGCCAGCAGCCTCGACAGAAGCACAGATACGCAGTATTTT.

The chain uses TRBV6-1 and TRBJ2-7; 7 positions match TRBD1. The germline gives CDR1 MNHNS, CDR2 SASEGT. CDR3 length: 15 residues. Trimming at V came to 2 bases and at J to 2 bases, leaving 6 bases not matched to a gene. CDR3 DNA: TGTGCCAGCAGTGAAACCGGGACAGAGGCCTACGAGCAGTACTTC. This encodes CASSETGTEAYEQYF.

V and J are TRBV27 and TRBJ1-6, with unresolved D. The CDR3 covers 15 residues. V was shortened by 5 bases and J by 0 bases, with 8 bases between the two germline ends. The V gene's germline CDR1 is MNHEY and CDR2 SMNVEV (reference sequence). CDR3 in DNA: TGTGCCAGCAGTCCAAGGAGCTCCTATAATTCACCCCTCCACTTT. Amino acid sequence: CASSPRSSYNSPLHF.

In DNA form, the CDR3 reads TGTGCCACCAGCAGAGTCCCGTCTGAAAAACTGTTTTTT. As protein: CATSRVPSEKLFF. The V call is TRBV15, the J call TRBJ1-4; D call uncertain. The germline CDR1 and CDR2 sequences are LNHNV and YYDKDF (reference sequence). V lost 1 base and J 7 bases, leaving 7 bases between the germline ends. The CDR3 has 13 amino acids. Complete variable domain (other parts from reference TRBV15 and TRBJ1-4): DAMVIQNPRYQVTQFGKPVTLSCSQTLNHNVMYWYQQKSSQAPKLLFHYYDKDFNNEADTPDNFQSRRPNTSFCFLDIRSPGLGDTAMYLCATSRVPSEKLFFGSGTQLSVL.

The chain uses TRBV7-6 and TRBJ1-4, with 11 bases fitting TRBD1. The junction had 3 bases not matched to a gene; V was cut back by 4 bases and J by 5 bases. Germline V gene data show CDR1 as SGHVS and CDR2 as FNYEAQ. The CDR3 is 15 amino acids. This chain's CDR3 is CASSSGTGGNEKLFF. The CDR3 bases are TGTGCCAGCAGCTCCGGGACAGGGGGGAATGAAAAACTGTTTTTT.

The chain recombines TRBV9 with TRBJ2-2; D possibly corresponds to TRBD2 (7 bases). The germline gives CDR1 SGDLS, CDR2 YYNGEE. CDR3 size: 16 residues. V was pared by 3 bases and J by 3 bases, with 15 bases between. The DNA of the CDR3 is TGTGCCAGCAGCGCCGAGGGGGGGCCGGACACCGGGGAGCTGTTTTTT. It encodes CASSAEGGPDTGELFF.

J is TRBJ1-6 and V is TRBV6-1; TRBD1 is a possible D gene (6 bases). The V end was cut by 4 bases, the J end by 8 bases, with 15 bases between. Germline loops: CDR1 MNHNS, CDR2 SASEGT. The CDR3 length is 15 residues. The CDR3 loop is CASSVSGEGYSPLHF. CDR3 nucleotide sequence: TGTGCCAGCAGTGTTTCAGGGGAAGGTTATTCACCCCTCCACTTT.